This T cell receptor beta chain is from a study of T cell repertoires in cytomegalovirus infection. With regard to this clonotype: Antigen unknown.

V was clipped by 11 bases and J by 6 bases, with 13 bases between them. CDR1 MNHNS and CDR2 SASEGT come from the germline V gene. This CDR3 is built from 11 residues. TCRdb called the reads again in MiXCR, with one record for every CDR3 protein. The sample has approximately 910,000 distinct CDR3 sequences, approximately 31% seen once. The TCR originated in a human donor in good health (CMV status not recorded). Some clones in this sample may be carry-over from other donors' samples. Sequencing used cultured CD8+ T cells from PBMCs, obtained from culture after CMV antigen stimulation. This chain uses TRBV6-1 with TRBJ2-5; no reliable D call. The CDR3, as DNA: TGTGCCTGGAGCTTGCTAAAGACCCAGTACTTC. This codes for CAWSLLKTQYF.